A single sample is the source of the 10 T cell receptor beta chains below, sequenced in a study of T cell repertoires in cytomegalovirus infection. TCRdb itself ran the reads through MiXCR, one entry per CDR3 protein. The sample lists 700,000 to 950,000 distinct CDR3 sequences, roughly 33% seen once, with roughly 12% in the top ten. The antigens of these receptors remain unknown. Sample: cultured CD8+ T cells from PBMCs, taken from culture after CMV antigen stimulation. Source of these receptors: a human donor in good health (CMV status not recorded). Some clones in this sample may be carry-over from other donors' samples.

This chain uses TRBV27 with TRBJ2-7, with no clear D. The CDR3 is 12 amino acids. V lost 5 bases and J lost 6, with 11 bases in between. Germline V gene lookup returns CDR1 MNHEY and CDR2 SMNVEV (reference sequence). The CDR3 reads CASSLRSSEQYF. Written as DNA, the CDR3 is TGTGCCAGCAGTCTCAGGTCCAGCGAGCAGTACTTC.

This clonotype was recorded only once. The chain is built from TRBV28 and TRBJ2-3, with no clear D. The germline V and J ends were trimmed by 1 base and 4 bases, with 15 bases remaining between them. Germline V gene data show CDR1 as MDHEN and CDR2 as SYDVKM. The CDR3 spans 16 residues. DNA for the CDR3: TGTGCCAGCAGTTTATTGGCAGGAGCCTTTTCAGATACGCAGTATTTT. Translating gives CASSLLAGAFSDTQYF.

This sequence joins TRBV20-1 and TRBJ2-4; 7 positions agree with TRBD1. Germline V gene data show CDR1 as DFQATT and CDR2 as SNEGSKA (reference sequence). Trimming at V came to 1 base and at J to 5 bases, leaving 2 bases not matched to a gene. The CDR3 has 13 residues. CDR3 loop: CSARGRGQNIQYF. The CDR3 DNA reads TGCAGTGCTAGAGGAAGGGGGCAAAACATTCAGTACTTC.

V and J are TRBV7-9 and TRBJ2-3, with 8 bases identical to TRBD1. V shed 1 base and J 4 bases; nucleotides not matched to a gene: 7. The length of the CDR3 is 16 residues. The germline V gene encodes CDR1 SEHNR and CDR2 FQNEAQ (reference sequence). CDR3 coding DNA: TGTGCCAGCAGCTTAGAGGACAGGGTTATTCCAGATACGCAGTATTTT. Translated, it gives CASSLEDRVIPDTQYF.

The gene calls are TRBV27 and TRBJ2-5; D possibly corresponds to TRBD2 (6 bases). The CDR3 loop spans 14 amino acids. V lost 5 bases to trimming and J lost 2 bases, with 12 bases between them. Looked up from germline, CDR1 is MNHEY and CDR2 is SMNVEV (reference sequence). The CDR3 region is CASSPGLKQETQYF. Written as DNA, the CDR3 is TGTGCCAGCAGTCCGGGACTTAAACAAGAGACCCAGTACTTC.

This clonotype was seen many times. J is TRBJ1-1 and V is TRBV5-1; D possibly corresponds to TRBD1 (5 bases). CDR3 length: 14 amino acids. The germline gives CDR1 SGHRS, CDR2 YFSETQ. The V end lost 5 bases, the J end lost 0 bases, and 11 bases lay between the germline ends. The CDR3 nucleotides are TGCGCCAGCAGTTCGACAGACATGAACACTGAAGCTTTCTTT. Translating gives CASSSTDMNTEAFF.

The CDR3 nucleotides are TGTGCCAGCATCGGGGGGCAGGGGCAGGAGGGGGGGACTGAAGCTTTCTTT. The encoded protein is CASIGGQGQEGGTEAFF. The chain combines TRBV6-5 with TRBJ1-1; perhaps TRBD1 as D (6 bases). V lost 7 bases to trimming and J lost 5 bases, with 26 bases between them. This CDR3 has 17 residues. CDR1 is MNHEY and CDR2 is SVGAGI in the germline V gene.

Only a few counts were recorded for this clonotype. DNA of the CDR3: TGTGCCAGCACTCCGATACACAGGGGGCTTTTGAACACCGGGGAGCTGTTTTTT. Translated, it gives CASTPIHRGLLNTGELFF. The chain carries TRBV2 and TRBJ2-2; 9 nucleotides agree with TRBD1. Germline V gene lookup returns CDR1 SNHLY and CDR2 FYNNEI. This CDR3 is 18 amino acids long. V shed 7 bases and J 1 base; nucleotides not matched to a gene: 13.

This clonotype was seen ten or more times. The chain links TRBV18 to TRBJ2-7; 7 bases agree with TRBD1. The CDR3 loop spans 15 amino acids. V gave up 0 bases and J gave up 1 base; unmatched junction bases: 3. Germline assignment: CDR1 KGHSH and CDR2 LQKENI. CDR3 nucleotides: TGTGCCAGCTCACCACCATCGGGACAGTCCTACGAGCAGTACTTC. Translated, it gives CASSPPSGQSYEQYF.

The J gene is TRBJ1-3, the V gene TRBV28; D gene ambiguous. CDR1 MDHEN and CDR2 SYDVKM come from the germline V gene. V lost 4 bases to trimming and J lost 0 bases, with 10 bases between them. The CDR3 has 15 amino acids. The CDR3, as DNA: TGTGCCAGCAGTTCCCTGGCGAGCTCTGGAAACACCATATATTTT. Translating it yields CASSSLASSGNTIYF.